Below are 32 T cell receptor beta chains sequenced from a single sample in a study of blood T cell repertoires in COVID-19. Sequenced by immunoSEQ multiplex PCR; TCRdb stores in-frame clones only, minus some. The table lists 200,000 to 250,000 clones, 65% to 85% of them singletons. Specimen: PBMCs or T cells enriched from blood (not recorded which). All receptors derive from a woman aged 55-70 years who had recovered from COVID-19.

The chain has TRBV7-8 and TRBJ1-6; the match to TRBD1 covers 8 bases. The junction had 1 base not matched to a gene; V was cut back by 1 base and J by 8 bases. CDR3 size: 14 residues. Germline values: CDR1 SGHVS, CDR2 FQNEAQ. The DNA of the CDR3 is TGTGCCAGCAGCTTAGACAGGGGGGATTCACCCCTCCACTTT. Its translation is CASSLDRGDSPLHF.

This clone was found once. The chain is built from TRBV27 and TRBJ1-5, with D hard to call. CDR1 and CDR2 from the germline V gene are MNHEY and SMNVEV (reference sequence). This CDR3 comprises 16 residues. Deletions cut 2 bases from V and 7 bases from J, with 18 bases between. CDR3: CASSLSGNALLQPQHF. The CDR3 DNA reads TGTGCCAGCAGTTTAAGCGGGAACGCCCTCCTCCAGCCCCAGCATTTT.

This clone appeared a few times. The gene calls are TRBV5-1 and TRBJ1-4, with TRBD1 matching 10 bases. The J segment lost 7 bases and the V segment lost 3 bases, leaving 9 bases of the junction unmatched. Per germline, CDR1 SGHRS and CDR2 YFSETQ. The CDR3 is made up of 16 amino acids. The CDR3: CASSSTSGTGAEKLFF. DNA of the CDR3: TGCGCCAGCAGCTCGACGTCCGGGACAGGGGCTGAAAAACTGTTTTTT. Full variable domain (remainder filled in from reference TRBV5-1 and TRBJ1-4): KAGVTQTPRYLIKTRGQQVTLSCSPISGHRSVSWYQQTPGQGLQFLFEYFSETQRNKGNFPGRFSGRQFSNSRSEMNVSTLELGDSALYLCASSSTSGTGAEKLFFGSGTQLSVL.

The chain joins TRBV27 to TRBJ2-3, with 11 bases matching TRBD2. Germline trimming cut 8 bases from V and 2 bases from J; bases unmatched to any gene: 15. CDR3 length equals 18 residues. The V gene's germline CDR1 is MNHEY and CDR2 SMNVEV (reference sequence). The CDR3 region has the DNA TGTGCCAGCGGCTCAGGAGGGCTAGCGGGGGGAGTCACAGATACGCAGTATTTT. It encodes CASGSGGLAGGVTDTQYF.

The chain employs TRBV29-1 and TRBJ1-2, with 9 positions matching TRBD1. The CDR3 length is 11 residues. J gave up 7 bases and V 7 bases, and 4 bases lay outside the gene matches. The germline V gene has CDR1 SQVTM and CDR2 ANQGSEA. The chain's CDR3 is CSGSGQGGYTF. In nucleotides, the CDR3 is TGCAGCGGATCGGGACAGGGTGGCTACACCTTC.

This clone was detected only once. The V call is TRBV6-2 or TRBV6-3, the J call TRBJ1-6, with TRBD1 as a possible D gene (5 bases). This CDR3 is 17 amino acids long. Germline V gene data show CDR1 as MNHEY and CDR2 as SVGEGT. V was shortened by 2 bases and J by 2 bases, with 13 bases between the two germline ends. CDR3 sequence reads: CASSYQLEQAYNSPLHF. CDR3 DNA: TGTGCCAGCAGTTACCAACTCGAACAGGCCTATAATTCACCCCTCCACTTT.

This chain connects TRBV4-2 to TRBJ1-1; TRBD1 aligns across 7 bases. The CDR3 covers 16 residues. From germline, CDR1 is LGHNA and CDR2 YNFKEQ. Trimming took 0 bases from V and 3 from J; bases not matched to a gene: 7. CDR3 DNA: TGTGCCAGCAGCCAAGATGGGGGACAGCCCTACACTGAAGCTTTCTTT. Translating it yields CASSQDGGQPYTEAFF.

This sequence joins TRBV13 and TRBJ1-1; D call uncertain. The V gene's germline CDR1 is PRHDT and CDR2 FYEKMQ (reference sequence). This CDR3 region has 13 residues. V dropped 1 base and J dropped 9 bases, with 12 bases sitting between them. The DNA for the CDR3 is TGTGCCAGCAGCTTAGTCTTAGGAGGGAAAGCTTTCTTT. It codes for CASSLVLGGKAFF.

V gene TRBV6-5 combines with J gene TRBJ1-5; D remains unclear. The CDR3 runs 14 residues. Germline CDR1 is MNHEY and CDR2 is SVGAGI. V was trimmed by 8 bases and J by 1 base, leaving 12 bases between them. CDR3 coding DNA: TGTGCCAGCTCCCTGGACTACAGCAATCAGCCCCAGCATTTT. Amino acid sequence: CASSLDYSNQPQHF.

The CDR3 protein is CASSHGQGPYNEQFF. The CDR3 DNA follows: TGTGCCAGCAGCCATGGACAGGGGCCTTACAATGAGCAGTTCTTC. The rearrangement joins TRBV3-1 (or the pseudogene TRBV3-2) to TRBJ2-1; 9 bases line up with TRBD1. V shed 3 bases and J 4 bases; nucleotides not matched to a gene: 4. Germline lookup yields CDR1 LGHDT and CDR2 YNNKEL (reference sequence). The CDR3 loop spans 15 amino acids.

Concerning this clone: Other DNA sequences in this specimen translate into the identical CDR3. V and J are TRBV5-1 and TRBJ1-1, with D possibly TRBD1 on 6 matching bases. The CDR3 covers 14 residues. The ends were cut back, 0 bases at V and 4 bases at J, with 10 bases in the middle. Germline CDR1 SGHRS, CDR2 YFSETQ. CDR3 loop: CASSLDRAPTEAFF. For the CDR3, the DNA is TGCGCCAGCAGCTTGGACAGGGCGCCCACTGAAGCTTTCTTT.

This chain connects TRBV4-3 to TRBJ1-4; no clear D. Germline CDR1 and CDR2: LGHNA and YSLEER. CDR3 length: 15 amino acids. Deletions cut 1 base from V and 8 bases from J, with 14 bases between. In DNA form, the CDR3 reads TGCGCCAGCAGCCAAGTCGCGGGGTTAGGAGAAAAACTGTTTTTT. Translated, it gives CASSQVAGLGEKLFF.

Comments on this clone: One end of the junction does not line up with germline, which may come from a read error. V and J are TRBV18 and TRBJ1-2; D uncertain. The CDR3 extends over 13 amino acids. The germline CDR1 and CDR2 sequences are KGHSH and LQKENI. The CDR3 here is CASLPQQNYGYTF. The DNA of the CDR3 is TGTGCCAGCTTACCACAGCAAAACTATGGCTACACCTTC.

The rearrangement joins TRBV5-6 to TRBJ2-1; D unresolved. This CDR3 has 12 residues. CDR1 is SGHDT, CDR2 YYEEEE, per germline. V lost 4 bases and J lost 9, with 11 bases in between. CDR3 region: CASSPMSLEQFF. The CDR3 coding sequence is TGTGCCAGCAGCCCCATGAGTCTTGAGCAGTTCTTC.

This clone was observed a handful of times. CDR3 amino acids: CASSWDSGYGYTF. CDR3 bases: TGTGCCAGCAGTTGGGACAGTGGCTATGGCTACACCTTC. The V and J genes are TRBV12-3 or TRBV12-4 and TRBJ1-2, with 7 bases that match TRBD1. The V segment lost 4 bases and the J segment 4 bases; nucleotides outside the gene matches: 3. There are 13 residues in the CDR3.

This clone was observed a handful of times. The chain joins TRBV6-5 to TRBJ1-2; D call uncertain. Per germline, CDR1 MNHEY and CDR2 SVGAGI. The CDR3 runs to 15 residues. The V end was cut by 0 bases, the J end by 5 bases, with 13 bases between. The CDR3 reads CASSYSMVQLYGYTF. For the CDR3, the DNA is TGTGCCAGCAGTTACTCGATGGTACAGCTATATGGCTACACCTTC.

The CDR3 nucleotides read TGTGCCAGCAGCCACCGACTCGGGCCTAGCGGGAGCGTCAACGAGCAGTACTTC. This translates into CASSHRLGPSGSVNEQYF. The J gene is TRBJ2-7, the V gene TRBV11-2, with TRBD2 identical over 10 bases. Germline trimming cut 5 bases from V and 5 bases from J; bases unmatched to any gene: 18. Per germline, CDR1 SGHAT and CDR2 FQNNGV. This CDR3 is 18 amino acids long.

The rearrangement links TRBV18 to TRBJ1-2, with D perhaps matching TRBD1 (6 bases). The CDR3 consists of 15 residues. CDR1 is KGHSH and CDR2 is LQKENI in the germline V gene. Trimming removed 3 bases from V and 2 bases from J, with 13 bases in between. CDR3 DNA: TGTGCCAGCTCACCTGGTCTCCAGGGGAACTATGGCTACACCTTC. This gives the protein CASSPGLQGNYGYTF.

The J gene is TRBJ1-1, the V gene TRBV6-5, with TRBD1 as a possible D gene (5 bases). The CDR3 has 16 residues. The germline V gene has CDR1 MNHEY and CDR2 SVGAGI. V lost 0 bases and J 5 bases, leaving 16 bases between the germline ends. For the CDR3, the DNA is TGTGCCAGCAGTTACTCGTTTAATACCCCAGGGACTGAAGCTTTCTTT. It encodes CASSYSFNTPGTEAFF.

This chain links TRBV27 with TRBJ1-4, with a tentative D call TRBD1 (5 bases). Germline V CDR1 and CDR2: MNHEY, SMNVEV (reference sequence). The CDR3 sequence is 15 residues long. V lost 6 bases and J lost 4, with 15 bases in between. DNA for the CDR3: TGTGCCAGCAGCCCAACCGACAGCAGTAATGAAAAACTGTTTTTT. Residues: CASSPTDSSNEKLFF.

V and J are TRBV7-6 and TRBJ1-5; the D gene is possibly TRBD1 (5 bases). Germline CDR1 is SGHVS and CDR2 is FNYEAQ. Trimming pared 5 bases from V and 2 bases from J, leaving 13 bases between. The CDR3 sequence is 15 residues long. As DNA, the CDR3 is TGTGCCAGCAGCCTTGTACAGGACGGCAATCAGCCCCAGCATTTT. The encoded protein is CASSLVQDGNQPQHF.

The chain is built from TRBV6-5 and TRBJ2-3, with a possible D match to TRBD2 (6 bases). The CDR3 length is 14 residues. V lost 5 bases and J lost 10, with 19 bases in between. Germline CDR1 is MNHEY and CDR2 is SVGAGI. This chain's CDR3 is CASSIDSFGGAQYF. CDR3 in DNA: TGTGCCAGCAGTATCGACAGTTTTGGAGGGGCGCAGTATTTT.

The V gene is TRBV7-2, the J gene TRBJ2-7; 7 bases fit TRBD2. CDR1 and CDR2 (germline): SGHTA, FQGNSA. V lost 5 bases to trimming and J lost 7 bases; unmatched junction nucleotides: 8. The length of the CDR3 is 13 residues. CDR3 in amino acids: CASSQTGGGEQYF. For the CDR3, the DNA is TGTGCCAGCAGCCAAACGGGGGGAGGGGAGCAGTACTTC.

This clone occurred a few times. This sequence joins TRBV5-1 and TRBJ2-6; D gene ambiguous. The germline CDR1 and CDR2 sequences are SGHRS and YFSETQ. The CDR3 is made up of 15 amino acids. Trimming stripped 0 bases from V and 1 base from J, with 5 bases between. Written as DNA, the CDR3 is TGCGCCAGCAGCTTGGCCAGGTCTGGGGCCAACGTCCTGACTTTC. Translation: CASSLARSGANVLTF.

The chain uses TRBV19 and TRBJ1-3; D perhaps matches TRBD1 (5 bases). This CDR3 is built from 15 residues. The germline gives CDR1 LNHDA, CDR2 SQIVND (reference sequence). The V end was cut by 10 bases, the J end by 0 bases, with 16 bases between. The CDR3 coding sequence is TGTGCCACCCTCGGGACTCCCAGCTCTGGAAACACCATATATTTT. It yields the protein CATLGTPSSGNTIYF. Looking up the rest from reference TRBV19 and TRBJ1-3 gives the full variable domain: DGGITQSPKYLFRKEGQNVTLSCEQNLNHDAMYWYRQDPGQGLRLIYYSQIVNDFQKGDIAEGYSVSREKKESFPLTVTSAQKNPTAFYLCATLGTPSSGNTIYFGEGSWLTVV.

A single count supports this clone. J is TRBJ1-1 and V is TRBV7-9; unclear D gene. The CDR3 spans 15 residues. The V end was cut by 5 bases, the J end by 0 bases, with 13 bases between. From germline, CDR1 is SEHNR and CDR2 FQNEAQ (reference sequence). The DNA for the CDR3 is TGTGCCAGCAGCCATCACAAGACTGTGAACACTGAAGCTTTCTTT. This codes for CASSHHKTVNTEAFF.

CDR3 nucleotide sequence: TGTGCCAGCAGACTAGCGGCAAGCTCCTACAATGAGCAGTTCTTC. Translation: CASRLAASSYNEQFF. The J gene is TRBJ2-1, the V gene TRBV6-5; 8 bases map to TRBD2. The germline V gene encodes CDR1 MNHEY and CDR2 SVGAGI. The ends lost 6 bases at V and 0 bases at J; junction bases unmatched: 4. CDR3 length: 15 amino acids.

CDR3 sequence reads: CASSLPQGLETQYF. The CDR3 DNA is TGTGCCAGCAGCCTACCACAGGGGTTGGAGACCCAGTACTTC. The chain is built from TRBV3-1 (or the pseudogene TRBV3-2) and TRBJ2-5; 7 bases match TRBD1. Trimming took 4 bases from V and 5 from J; bases not matched to a gene: 7. Per germline, CDR1 LGHDT and CDR2 YNNKEL (reference sequence). CDR3 length: 14 residues.

This chain connects TRBV7-9 to TRBJ2-2; 7 nucleotides line up with TRBD1. Germline CDR1 is SEHNR and CDR2 is FQNEAQ (reference sequence). CDR3 size: 15 residues. J lost 10 bases, V lost 1 base, and 9 bases had no gene match. CDR3 sequence reads: CASSLGTGYPPELFF. The DNA for the CDR3 is TGTGCCAGCAGCTTAGGGACAGGTTATCCACCGGAGCTGTTTTTT.

J is TRBJ1-1 and V is TRBV7-9; D not certain. The V end lost 1 base, the J end lost 0 bases, and 6 bases lay between the germline ends. Germline CDR1 is SEHNR and CDR2 is FQNEAQ (reference sequence). The CDR3 is made up of 14 amino acids. The CDR3 nucleotides are TGTGCCAGCAGCTTAGGCCCGGTGAACACTGAAGCTTTCTTT. It translates to CASSLGPVNTEAFF.

The CDR3 is CASSRQGGNNEQFF. The DNA for the CDR3 is TGTGCCAGCAGCCGACAGGGGGGAAACAATGAGCAGTTCTTC. This chain uses TRBV5-4 with TRBJ2-1; 9 nucleotides line up with TRBD1. The CDR3 contains 14 residues. Germline loops: CDR1 SGHNT, CDR2 YYREEE (reference sequence). With V trimmed by 4 bases and J by 5 bases, 4 bases remained unmatched.

J is TRBJ1-6 and V is TRBV5-1, with a weak D call TRBD1 (5 bases). Trimming cost V 7 bases and J 5 bases, with 16 bases left between them. The CDR3 sequence is 15 residues long. CDR1 is SGHRS, CDR2 YFSETQ, per germline. The CDR3 reads CASGENGGNNSPLHF. Written as DNA, the CDR3 is TGCGCCAGCGGAGAAAACGGGGGAAATAATTCACCCCTCCACTTT.